These T cell receptor beta chains were read from a single sample in a study of blood T cells in healthy people across ages. TCRdb called the 5' RACE reads again in MiXCR, with one record for every CDR3 protein. Of about 290,000 distinct CDR3 sequences in the sample, roughly 26% were seen once. The sequencing sample was made of blood. The receptors come from a woman aged 70 to 79 in good health. Both conserved end residues are part of each CDR3. Each record gives: CDR3 length, V gene, J gene, D gene, clone size, CDR3 protein, CDR3 DNA. D genes are given only for firm matches. Expanded clones are given a class, and other clones once, few, many or no size at all.

CDR3 length: 10
V gene: TRBV20-1
J gene: TRBJ2-4
D gene: .
clone size: .
CDR3 protein: CSVPAGIQYF
CDR3 DNA: TGCAGTGTTCCTGCGGGCATTCAGTACTTC

CDR3 length: 15
V gene: TRBV20-1
J gene: TRBJ2-1
D gene: TRBD2
clone size: few
CDR3 protein: CSATGLAGPGDEQFF
CDR3 DNA: TGCAGTGCTACAGGACTAGCGGGACCTGGGGATGAGCAGTTCTTC

CDR3 length: 14
V gene: TRBV29-1
J gene: TRBJ2-7
D gene: .
clone size: few
CDR3 protein: CSVEAGINSYEQYF
CDR3 DNA: TGCAGCGTTGAAGCGGGTATTAACTCCTACGAGCAGTACTTC

CDR3 length: 15
V gene: TRBV3-1
J gene: TRBJ1-5
D gene: TRBD1
clone size: few
CDR3 protein: CASSQDTGAVQPQHF
CDR3 DNA: TGTGCCAGCAGCCAGGATACAGGGGCCGTTCAGCCCCAGCATTTT

CDR3 length: 14
V gene: TRBV6-6
J gene: TRBJ1-5
D gene: .
clone size: many
CDR3 protein: CASSTGAGNQPQHF
CDR3 DNA: TGTGCCAGCTCGACCGGGGCCGGTAATCAGCCCCAGCATTTT

CDR3 length: 15
V gene: TRBV4-1
J gene: TRBJ2-7
D gene: .
clone size: few
CDR3 protein: CAGSQDAGTLLEQYF
CDR3 DNA: TGCGCCGGCAGCCAAGACGCAGGGACCCTCCTGGAGCAGTACTTC

CDR3 length: 15
V gene: TRBV11-2
J gene: TRBJ2-1
D gene: TRBD1
clone size: few
CDR3 protein: CASSAPGQGTNEQFF
CDR3 DNA: TGTGCCAGCAGCGCGCCGGGACAGGGTACAAATGAGCAGTTCTTC

CDR3 length: 11
V gene: TRBV10-2
J gene: TRBJ2-3
D gene: .
clone size: few
CDR3 protein: CARMGAWEQFF
CDR3 DNA: TGCGCCAGAATGGGAGCGTGGGAGCAGTTCTTT

CDR3 length: 13
V gene: TRBV7-9
J gene: TRBJ1-1
D gene: .
clone size: few
CDR3 protein: CASSPHLNTEAFF
CDR3 DNA: TGTGCCAGCAGCCCCCATCTGAACACTGAAGCTTTCTTT

CDR3 length: 14
V gene: TRBV9
J gene: TRBJ1-4
D gene: TRBD1
clone size: .
CDR3 protein: CASSGQGLREKLFF
CDR3 DNA: TGTGCCAGCAGCGGACAGGGCCTACGTGAAAAACTGTTTTTT

CDR3 length: 16
V gene: TRBV20-1
J gene: TRBJ2-5
D gene: .
clone size: few
CDR3 protein: CSARRGLAGSQETQYF
CDR3 DNA: TGCAGTGCTAGAAGGGGGCTAGCGGGTTCTCAAGAGACCCAGTACTTC

CDR3 length: 14
V gene: TRBV9
J gene: TRBJ2-5
D gene: .
clone size: .
CDR3 protein: CASSVAGLQETQYF
CDR3 DNA: TGTGCCAGCAGCGTAGCCGGGTTACAAGAGACCCAGTACTTC

CDR3 length: 16
V gene: TRBV7-6
J gene: TRBJ1-1
D gene: TRBD1
clone size: .
CDR3 protein: CASSSGISTGHVEAFF
CDR3 DNA: TGTGCCAGCAGCTCGGGGATCTCGACAGGGCATGTTGAAGCTTTCTTT

CDR3 length: 12
V gene: TRBV6-5
J gene: TRBJ2-1
D gene: .
clone size: .
CDR3 protein: CASSHRNGEQFF
CDR3 DNA: TGTGCCAGCAGCCACAGGAACGGTGAGCAGTTCTTC

CDR3 length: 12
V gene: TRBV29-1
J gene: TRBJ1-2
D gene: TRBD1
clone size: few
CDR3 protein: CSVTTGENGYTF
CDR3 DNA: TGCAGCGTAACCACAGGGGAGAATGGCTACACCTTC

CDR3 length: 11
V gene: TRBV20-1
J gene: TRBJ2-2
D gene: .
clone size: .
CDR3 protein: CSGAVGGELFF
CDR3 DNA: TGCAGTGGGGCGGTTGGCGGGGAGCTGTTTTTT

CDR3 length: 15
V gene: TRBV6-2/TRBV6-3
J gene: TRBJ2-2
D gene: .
clone size: .
CDR3 protein: CAGSYAGGGIGELFF
CDR3 DNA: TGTGCCGGCAGTTACGCAGGGGGAGGCATCGGGGAGCTGTTTTTT

CDR3 length: 14
V gene: TRBV6-1
J gene: TRBJ2-5
D gene: .
clone size: few
CDR3 protein: CASRLAGAGETQYF
CDR3 DNA: TGTGCCAGCAGACTAGCAGGGGCCGGGGAGACCCAGTACTTC

CDR3 length: 14
V gene: TRBV9
J gene: TRBJ2-7
D gene: .
clone size: few
CDR3 protein: CASSGSSRDDEQYF
CDR3 DNA: TGTGCCAGCAGCGGTAGTAGCAGGGACGACGAGCAGTACTTC

CDR3 length: 16
V gene: TRBV28
J gene: TRBJ2-1
D gene: TRBD1
clone size: few
CDR3 protein: CASRSTGTGGYHEQFF
CDR3 DNA: TGTGCCAGCAGGTCAACCGGGACAGGGGGCTATCATGAGCAGTTCTTC

CDR3 length: 12
V gene: TRBV18
J gene: TRBJ2-5
D gene: .
clone size: .
CDR3 protein: CASSPASETQYF
CDR3 DNA: TGTGCCAGCTCACCAGCTTCGGAGACCCAGTACTTC

CDR3 length: 14
V gene: TRBV28
J gene: TRBJ2-7
D gene: TRBD2
clone size: few
CDR3 protein: CAATAAGGPYEQYF
CDR3 DNA: TGTGCCGCCACGGCAGCGGGAGGTCCCTACGAGCAGTACTTC

CDR3 length: 15
V gene: TRBV18
J gene: TRBJ1-1
D gene: .
clone size: many
CDR3 protein: CASSPPSRGSTEAFF
CDR3 DNA: TGTGCCAGCTCACCACCGTCAAGGGGGAGCACTGAAGCTTTCTTT

CDR3 length: 13
V gene: TRBV6-5
J gene: TRBJ2-7
D gene: TRBD1
clone size: .
CDR3 protein: CASSRRQGYEQYF
CDR3 DNA: TGTGCCAGCAGCCGACGACAGGGCTACGAGCAGTACTTC

CDR3 length: 14
V gene: TRBV11-2
J gene: TRBJ2-1
D gene: .
clone size: .
CDR3 protein: CASSRGEGYNAQFF
CDR3 DNA: TGTGCCAGCAGCAGGGGGGAGGGCTACAATGCGCAGTTCTTC

CDR3 length: 17
V gene: TRBV5-5
J gene: TRBJ2-1
D gene: TRBD2
clone size: few
CDR3 protein: CASSSVRTSGRMVEQFF
CDR3 DNA: TGTGCCAGCAGCTCCGTAAGGACTAGCGGGAGAATGGTTGAGCAGTTCTTC

CDR3 length: 15
V gene: TRBV3-1
J gene: TRBJ2-1
D gene: TRBD1
clone size: many
CDR3 protein: CASSQEGQGINEQFF
CDR3 DNA: TGTGCCAGCAGCCAAGAGGGACAGGGAATAAATGAGCAGTTCTTC

CDR3 length: 13
V gene: TRBV6-1
J gene: TRBJ2-1
D gene: .
clone size: few
CDR3 protein: CASSLRQYNGQFF
CDR3 DNA: TGTGCCAGCAGTTTACGACAGTACAATGGGCAGTTCTTC

CDR3 length: 16
V gene: TRBV3-1
J gene: TRBJ2-2
D gene: .
clone size: .
CDR3 protein: CASSRKSGGGPGELFF
CDR3 DNA: TGTGCCAGCAGCCGGAAGAGTGGGGGAGGCCCCGGGGAGCTGTTTTTT

CDR3 length: 15
V gene: TRBV27
J gene: TRBJ2-7
D gene: .
clone size: .
CDR3 protein: CASSLIPGAAYEQYF
CDR3 DNA: TGTGCCAGCAGTTTAATCCCTGGGGCAGCCTACGAGCAGTACTTC

CDR3 length: 15
V gene: TRBV28
J gene: TRBJ2-7
D gene: TRBD1
clone size: many
CDR3 protein: CASGSQDRGRNEQYF
CDR3 DNA: TGTGCCAGCGGCTCTCAGGACAGGGGGCGGAACGAGCAGTACTTC

CDR3 length: 14
V gene: TRBV6-2/TRBV6-3
J gene: TRBJ2-7
D gene: TRBD1
clone size: many
CDR3 protein: CASRGIEGAREQYF
CDR3 DNA: TGTGCCAGCAGAGGAATCGAGGGGGCGAGGGAGCAGTACTTC

CDR3 length: 14
V gene: TRBV4-1
J gene: TRBJ1-2
D gene: .
clone size: .
CDR3 protein: CASSLPGSNYGYTF
CDR3 DNA: TGCGCCAGCAGCCTTCCCGGGTCTAACTATGGCTACACCTTC

CDR3 length: 14
V gene: TRBV29-1
J gene: TRBJ2-7
D gene: .
clone size: .
CDR3 protein: CSVVGAGKSYEQYF
CDR3 DNA: TGCAGCGTTGTCGGGGCAGGGAAGAGCTACGAGCAGTACTTC

CDR3 length: 13
V gene: TRBV12-3/TRBV12-4
J gene: TRBJ2-1
D gene: TRBD1
clone size: .
CDR3 protein: CASSFLTGDEQFF
CDR3 DNA: TGTGCCAGCAGTTTTCTGACAGGGGATGAGCAGTTCTTC

CDR3 length: 13
V gene: TRBV3-1
J gene: TRBJ1-5
D gene: .
clone size: .
CDR3 protein: CASSQGGVEPQHF
CDR3 DNA: TGTGCCAGCAGCCAAGGGGGGGTGGAGCCCCAGCATTTT

CDR3 length: 11
V gene: TRBV12-3/TRBV12-4
J gene: TRBJ1-1
D gene: .
clone size: many
CDR3 protein: CASSLDTEAFF
CDR3 DNA: TGTGCCAGCAGTTTAGACACTGAAGCTTTCTTT

CDR3 length: 16
V gene: TRBV5-5
J gene: TRBJ2-1
D gene: .
clone size: few
CDR3 protein: CASSLLPGENYNEQFF
CDR3 DNA: TGTGCCAGCAGCTTGCTCCCGGGAGAAAATTACAATGAGCAGTTCTTC

CDR3 length: 14
V gene: TRBV3-1
J gene: TRBJ1-6
D gene: TRBD1
clone size: .
CDR3 protein: CASSQGTGASPLHF
CDR3 DNA: TGTGCCAGCAGCCAGGGGACAGGAGCTTCACCCCTCCACTTT

CDR3 length: 11
V gene: TRBV27
J gene: TRBJ2-5
D gene: TRBD1
clone size: few
CDR3 protein: CAIRQGQTQYF
CDR3 DNA: TGTGCCATTAGACAGGGACAGACCCAGTACTTC

CDR3 length: 13
V gene: TRBV20-1
J gene: TRBJ2-7
D gene: .
clone size: many
CDR3 protein: CSAREKSTYEQYF
CDR3 DNA: TGCAGTGCTAGAGAGAAATCAACCTACGAGCAGTACTTC

CDR3 length: 16
V gene: TRBV7-9
J gene: TRBJ2-7
D gene: TRBD2
clone size: many
CDR3 protein: CASSLGGLAGVGEQYF
CDR3 DNA: TGTGCCAGCAGCTTAGGGGGACTAGCGGGAGTCGGCGAGCAGTACTTC

CDR3 length: 16
V gene: TRBV5-1
J gene: TRBJ1-1
D gene: TRBD1
clone size: .
CDR3 protein: CASSQTGGGGYTEAFF
CDR3 DNA: TGCGCCAGCAGCCAAACAGGGGGCGGCGGGTACACTGAAGCTTTCTTT

CDR3 length: 14
V gene: TRBV4-3
J gene: TRBJ2-3
D gene: .
clone size: few
CDR3 protein: CASSQESQADTQYF
CDR3 DNA: TGCGCCAGCAGCCAAGAGTCGCAGGCAGATACGCAGTATTTT

CDR3 length: 14
V gene: TRBV20-1
J gene: TRBJ2-2
D gene: .
clone size: .
CDR3 protein: CSGANGGRTGELFF
CDR3 DNA: TGCAGTGGGGCTAATGGGGGGAGGACCGGGGAGCTGTTTTTT

CDR3 length: 16
V gene: TRBV20-1
J gene: TRBJ2-1
D gene: .
clone size: .
CDR3 protein: CSASRGRGPTYNEQFF
CDR3 DNA: TGCAGTGCTAGTAGGGGTCGTGGGCCTACCTACAATGAGCAGTTCTTC